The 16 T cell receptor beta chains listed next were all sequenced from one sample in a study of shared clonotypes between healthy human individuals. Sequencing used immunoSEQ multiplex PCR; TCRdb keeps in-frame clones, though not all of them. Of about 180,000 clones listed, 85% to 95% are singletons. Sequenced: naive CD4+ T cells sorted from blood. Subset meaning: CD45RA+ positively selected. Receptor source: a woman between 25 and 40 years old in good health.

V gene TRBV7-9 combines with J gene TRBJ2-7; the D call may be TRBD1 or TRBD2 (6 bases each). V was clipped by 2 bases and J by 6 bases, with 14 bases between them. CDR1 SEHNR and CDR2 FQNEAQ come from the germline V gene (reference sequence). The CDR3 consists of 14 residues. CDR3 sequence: CASSLQGRSSEQYF. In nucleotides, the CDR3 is TGTGCCAGCAGCTTACAGGGGAGGAGTTCCGAGCAGTACTTC.

The CDR3 DNA is TGTGCCAGCTGGCCAGGAAGATACGAGCAGTACTTC. Protein sequence: CASWPGRYEQYF. This sequence joins TRBV21-1 and TRBJ2-7; the table calls TRBD1, which could not be checked here. TRBV21-1 is reported as a pseudogene. The CDR3 sequence is 12 residues long.

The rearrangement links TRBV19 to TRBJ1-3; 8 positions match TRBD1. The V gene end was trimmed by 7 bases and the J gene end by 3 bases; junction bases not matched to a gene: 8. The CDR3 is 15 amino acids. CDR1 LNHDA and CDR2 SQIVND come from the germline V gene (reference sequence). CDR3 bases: TGTGCCAGTACCTCGGGACAGGTTTTTGGAAACACCATATATTTT. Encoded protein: CASTSGQVFGNTIYF. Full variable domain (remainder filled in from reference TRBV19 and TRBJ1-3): DGGITQSPKYLFRKEGQNVTLSCEQNLNHDAMYWYRQDPGQGLRLIYYSQIVNDFQKGDIAEGYSVSREKKESFPLTVTSAQKNPTAFYLCASTSGQVFGNTIYFGEGSWLTVV.

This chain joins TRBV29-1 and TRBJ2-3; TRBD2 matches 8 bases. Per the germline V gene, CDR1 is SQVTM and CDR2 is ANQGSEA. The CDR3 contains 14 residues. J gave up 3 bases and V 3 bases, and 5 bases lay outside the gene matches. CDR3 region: CSVDTAGGTDTQYF. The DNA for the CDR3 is TGCAGCGTTGATACGGCGGGGGGTACAGATACGCAGTATTTT.

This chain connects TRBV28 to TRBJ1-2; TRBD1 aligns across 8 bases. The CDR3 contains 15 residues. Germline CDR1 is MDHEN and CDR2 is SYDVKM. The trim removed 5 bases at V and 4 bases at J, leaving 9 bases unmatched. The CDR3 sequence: CASSDAGTGGYGYTF. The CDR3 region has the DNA TGTGCCAGCAGTGATGCCGGGACAGGTGGCTATGGCTACACCTTC.

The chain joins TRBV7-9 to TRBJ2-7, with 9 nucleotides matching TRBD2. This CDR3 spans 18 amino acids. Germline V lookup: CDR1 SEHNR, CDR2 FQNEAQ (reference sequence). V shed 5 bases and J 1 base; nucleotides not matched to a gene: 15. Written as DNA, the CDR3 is TGTGCCAGCAGCAGTAGGTTTACTAGCGGGCTTGATTCCTACGAGCAGTACTTC. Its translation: CASSSRFTSGLDSYEQYF.

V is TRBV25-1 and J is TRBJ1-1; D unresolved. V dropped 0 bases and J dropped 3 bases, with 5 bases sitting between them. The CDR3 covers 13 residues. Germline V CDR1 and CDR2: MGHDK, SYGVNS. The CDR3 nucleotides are TGTGCCAGCAGTGAATATCCCGACACTGAAGCTTTCTTT. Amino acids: CASSEYPDTEAFF.

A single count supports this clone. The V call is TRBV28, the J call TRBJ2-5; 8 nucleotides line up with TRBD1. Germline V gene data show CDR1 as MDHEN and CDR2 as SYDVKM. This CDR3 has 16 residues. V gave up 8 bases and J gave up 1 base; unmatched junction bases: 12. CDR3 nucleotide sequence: TGTGCCAGCGGGGATACCCAGGGGGCCCCCCAAGAGACCCAGTACTTC. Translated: CASGDTQGAPQETQYF.

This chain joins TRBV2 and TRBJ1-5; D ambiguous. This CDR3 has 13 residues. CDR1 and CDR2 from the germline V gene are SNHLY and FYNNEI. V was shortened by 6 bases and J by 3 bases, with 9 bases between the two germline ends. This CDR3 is CASRQEFNQPQHF. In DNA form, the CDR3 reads TGTGCCAGCAGGCAGGAGTTCAATCAGCCCCAGCATTTT.

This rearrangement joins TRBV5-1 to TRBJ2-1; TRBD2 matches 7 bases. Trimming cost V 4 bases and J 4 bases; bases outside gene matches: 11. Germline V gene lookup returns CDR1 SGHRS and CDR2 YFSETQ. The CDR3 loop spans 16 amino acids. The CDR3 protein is CASSLARERDYNEQFF. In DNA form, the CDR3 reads TGCGCCAGCAGCCTGGCTAGGGAGCGGGATTACAATGAGCAGTTCTTC. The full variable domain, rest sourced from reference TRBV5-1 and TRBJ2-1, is KAGVTQTPRYLIKTRGQQVTLSCSPISGHRSVSWYQQTPGQGLQFLFEYFSETQRNKGNFPGRFSGRQFSNSRSEMNVSTLELGDSALYLCASSLARERDYNEQFFGPGTRLTVL.

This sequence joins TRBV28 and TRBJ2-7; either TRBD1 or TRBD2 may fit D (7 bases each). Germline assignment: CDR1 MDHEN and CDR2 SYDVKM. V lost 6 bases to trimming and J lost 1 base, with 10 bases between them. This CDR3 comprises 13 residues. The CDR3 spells CASRQGGSYEQYF. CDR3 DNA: TGTGCCAGCAGGCAGGGGGGGTCCTACGAGCAGTACTTC.

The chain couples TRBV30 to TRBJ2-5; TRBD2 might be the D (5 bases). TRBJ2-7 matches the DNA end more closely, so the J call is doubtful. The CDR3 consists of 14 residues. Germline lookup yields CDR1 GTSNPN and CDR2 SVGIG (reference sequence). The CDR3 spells CAWSVTGTDYEQYF. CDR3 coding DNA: TGTGCCTGGAGTGTAACGGGAACCGACTACGAGCAGTACTTC.

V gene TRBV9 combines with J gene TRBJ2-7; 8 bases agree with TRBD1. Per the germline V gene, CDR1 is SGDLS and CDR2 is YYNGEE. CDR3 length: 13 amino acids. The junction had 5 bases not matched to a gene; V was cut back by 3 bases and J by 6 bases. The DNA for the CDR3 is TGTGCCAGCAGCGCGGACAGGGCGGGCGAGCAGTACTTC. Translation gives CASSADRAGEQYF.

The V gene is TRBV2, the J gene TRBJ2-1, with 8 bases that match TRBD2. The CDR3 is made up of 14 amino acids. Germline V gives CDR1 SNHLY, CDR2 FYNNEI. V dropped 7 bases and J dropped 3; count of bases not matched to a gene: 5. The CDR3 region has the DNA TGTGCCAGCAAGTCTAGCGGGCTCTACAATGAGCAGTTCTTC. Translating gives CASKSSGLYNEQFF.

The CDR3 DNA follows: TGTGCCAGCAGTAAAGATACGGACAGGATGAATCAGCCCCAGCATTTT. It codes for CASSKDTDRMNQPQHF. The V and J genes are TRBV2 and TRBJ1-5; 7 positions agree with TRBD1. The V gene's germline CDR1 is SNHLY and CDR2 FYNNEI. This CDR3 has 16 residues. V was clipped by 5 bases and J by 4 bases; unmatched bases: 11.

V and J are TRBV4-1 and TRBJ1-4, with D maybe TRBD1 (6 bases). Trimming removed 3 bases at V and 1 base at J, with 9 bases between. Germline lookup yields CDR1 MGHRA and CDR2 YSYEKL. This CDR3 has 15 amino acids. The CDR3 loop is CASSHWTVTNEKLFF. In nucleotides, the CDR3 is TGCGCCAGCAGCCATTGGACAGTAACTAATGAAAAACTGTTTTTT.